This TCR beta chain was identified during a study of CD8 T cells in Susac syndrome. The V and J ends lost 7 bases and 2 bases respectively, with 12 bases between them. This CDR3 has 15 amino acids. Reverse transcription of about 0.5 to 1 ug RNA was carried out with random hexamers. TCRdb itself ran the immunoSEQ multiplex PCR reads through MiXCR, one entry per CDR3 protein. The table records about 150,000 distinct CDR3 sequences, 85% to 95% of them present only once. The material sequenced was CD4+ T cells from PBMCs. This TCR was sampled from a human donor with Susac syndrome. The chain employs TRBV12-3 or TRBV12-4 and TRBJ2-6; a possible D gene is TRBD1 (5 bases). The CDR3 loop reads CASTHPGTGANVLTF. The CDR3 DNA sequence: TGTGCCAGCACCCACCCAGGGACTGGGGCCAACGTCCTGACTTTC.